The 4 T cell receptor beta chains given below trace back to one sample, sequenced in a study of T cell repertoires in cytomegalovirus infection. These receptors are not linked to any known antigen. TCRdb passed the reads through MiXCR, listing each CDR3 protein once. This sample has about 770,000 distinct CDR3 sequences, with about 27% found just once. Sample: cultured CD8+ T cells from PBMCs, taken from culture after CMV antigen stimulation. The receptors here all came from a human donor in good health (CMV status not recorded). Some clones in this sample may be carry-over from other donors' samples.

CDR3 DNA: TGTGCCAGCAGCTTAACCCAGATAACTACAATAAACTATGGCTACACCTTC. Translation gives CASSLTQITTINYGYTF. The genes are TRBV7-2 and TRBJ1-2; D is ambiguous. V was pared by 2 bases and J by 2 bases, with 18 bases between. CDR1 and CDR2 from the germline V gene are SGHTA and FQGNSA. The CDR3 has 17 residues.

This clonotype was picked up one time. The chain couples TRBV14 to TRBJ2-7; D gene ambiguous. This CDR3 is 15 amino acids long. Deletions cut 0 bases from V and 0 bases from J, with 9 bases between. Per germline, CDR1 SGHDN and CDR2 FVKESK. The CDR3 coding sequence is TGTGCCAGCAGCCAAGAACCCCCGGACTCCTACGAGCAGTACTTC. It encodes CASSQEPPDSYEQYF. Filled out from reference TRBV14 and TRBJ2-7, the complete variable domain reads EAGVTQFPSHSVIEKGQTVTLRCDPISGHDNLYWYRRVMGKEIKFLLHFVKESKQDESGMPNNRFLAERTGGTYSTLKVQPAELEDSGVYFCASSQEPPDSYEQYFGPGTRLTVT.

The chain carries TRBV7-8 and TRBJ2-7, with D perhaps TRBD2 (6 bases). Germline V lookup: CDR1 SGHVS, CDR2 FQNEAQ. The germline V and J ends were trimmed by 5 bases and 2 bases, with 10 bases remaining between them. The CDR3 runs 13 residues. DNA for the CDR3: TGTGCCAGCAGCAGGCGGGACGCCTACGAGCAGTACTTC. Its protein is CASSRRDAYEQYF.

In this sample, this clonotype turned up many times. This chain connects TRBV7-2 to TRBJ1-4, with 9 bases identical to TRBD1. The CDR3 is made up of 16 amino acids. The V and J ends lost 4 bases and 3 bases, in that order; junction bases with no gene match: 6. The germline CDR1 and CDR2 sequences are SGHTA and FQGNSA. CDR3 nucleotides: TGTGCCAGCAGCTCCAACAGGGGGCTAGCTAATGAAAAACTGTTTTTT. This translates into CASSSNRGLANEKLFF.